This T cell receptor beta chain came from a study of T cell changes during pregnancy in multiple sclerosis. Sequenced by immunoSEQ multiplex PCR; TCRdb stores in-frame clones only, minus some. Of approximately 100,000 clones in the sample, roughly nine tenths were seen once. This receptor was taken from a female donor with multiple sclerosis, enrolled in a pregnancy study. This specimen consisted of peripheral blood, obtained after pregnancy.

The chain's CDR3 is CAREEMEGPPLHF. The CDR3 nucleotides read TGTGCCAGGGAGGAGATGGAAGGTCCCCCCCTCCACTTT. The gene calls are TRBV21-1 and TRBJ1-6. TRBV21-1 is a pseudogene. The CDR3 is made up of 13 amino acids.